This TCR beta chain came from a study of shared clonotypes between healthy human individuals. As for this clone: Its target is not known. The sample has other DNA sequences that encode this CDR3 too.

Those who donated, Caucasian adults without exception, all lived in Nashville, Tennessee. Running of the assay took place at deep level. Libraries were prepared by immunoSEQ multiplex PCR; TCRdb keeps only in-frame clonotypes and omits some of them. This table has a few million clones, more than 80% appearing once. This CDR3 comprises 15 residues. Germline CDR1 ENHRY, CDR2 SYGVKD. V gave up 2 bases and J gave up 1 base; unmatched junction bases: 0. General observations from the study: Naive CD4 clonotypes were shared across several donors at roughly 5%. Sampling covered nothing but blood. Tissue TCR repertoires likely differ from those found in blood.

The sample comprised naive CD4+ T cells sorted from blood. Subset meaning: CD45RA+ positively selected. This chain links TRBV10-3 with TRBJ2-7; TRBD2 matches at 12 bases. The TCR comes from a man younger than 35 in good health. CDR3 in DNA: TGTGCCATCAGTGAGGGACTAGCGGGGTCCTACGAGCAGTACTTC. Its translation is CAISEGLAGSYEQYF.